A selection of T cell receptor beta chains follows, all from one sample in a study of blood T cell repertoires in COVID-19. This table comes from immunoSEQ multiplex PCR, and its TCRdb copy is limited to in-frame clones, with some not included. The sample shows around 90,000 clones, around four fifths of them seen only once. Sequences were obtained from peripheral blood. Receptor source: a woman aged 65 to 85 with active or convalescent COVID-19. CDR3s include the opening cysteine and the closing phenylalanine or tryptophan. Each record gives: V gene, clone size, D gene, J gene, CDR3 protein, CDR3 DNA. A D gene is named only where the DNA matches it firmly. Rows give clone size only sometimes, using once, few, many, or a class for an expanded clone.

TRBV11-3,once,TRBD1,TRBJ1-2,CASSPGTGGGYTF,TGTGCCAGCAGCCCGGGGACAGGCGGGGGCTACACCTTC
TRBV5-1,few,.,TRBJ2-1,CASSPGGTAYNEQFF,TGCGCCAGCAGCCCCGGAGGGACTGCCTACAATGAGCAGTTCTTC
TRBV5-1,.,TRBD1,TRBJ2-5,CASRRDRGYETQYF,TGCGCCAGCAGAAGGGACAGGGGTTACGAGACCCAGTACTTC
TRBV18,.,.,TRBJ2-3,CASSPTGSTDTQYF,TGTGCCAGCTCACCTACGGGGAGCACAGATACGCAGTATTTT
TRBV19,.,.,TRBJ1-5,CASSMIQGPQHF,TGTGCCAGTAGTATGATACAGGGACCCCAGCATTTT
TRBV28,.,.,TRBJ1-6,CASSLRTGYSPLHF,TGTGCCAGCAGTTTACGCACAGGGTATTCACCCCTCCACTTT
TRBV12-3/TRBV12-4,few,.,TRBJ1-2,CASQPARPYGYTF,TGTGCCAGCCAGCCAGCTAGACCCTATGGCTACACCTTC
TRBV19,.,TRBD2,TRBJ2-7,CASSKRAGGYSSYEQYF,TGTGCCAGTAGTAAAAGAGCGGGGGGCTACAGCTCCTACGAGCAGTACTTC
TRBV6-2/TRBV6-3,.,TRBD1,TRBJ2-7,CASSGQGVDYEQYF,TGTGCCAGCAGCGGACAGGGGGTCGACTACGAGCAGTACTTC
TRBV5-6,.,.,TRBJ1-6,CASRSAGRNSPLHF,TGTGCCAGCAGATCTGCAGGGAGGAATTCACCCCTCCACTTT
TRBV5-1,.,TRBD2,TRBJ2-1,CASSLVAGNNEQFF,TGCGCCAGCAGCTTGGTAGCGGGGAACAATGAGCAGTTCTTC
TRBV12-3/TRBV12-4,.,.,TRBJ2-5,CASSSQGFQYF,TGTGCCAGCAGTTCCCAGGGGTTCCAGTACTTC
TRBV6-2/TRBV6-3,.,.,TRBJ2-3,CASSLRDQPTDTQYF,TGTGCCAGCAGTCTCCGGGATCAACCCACAGATACGCAGTATTTT
TRBV5-1,.,TRBD1,TRBJ1-1,CASSIGQGEAFF,TGCGCCAGCAGCATCGGACAGGGCGAAGCTTTCTTT
TRBV12-3/TRBV12-4,.,.,TRBJ1-2,CASSLSQGLGYTF,TGTGCCAGCAGTTTGAGTCAGGGCCTGGGCTACACCTTC
TRBV2,.,TRBD1,TRBJ1-5,CASSEGTGPAKPQHF,TGTGCCAGCAGTGAAGGGACAGGGCCGGCAAAGCCCCAGCATTTT
TRBV27,.,TRBD1,TRBJ1-1,CASRPRTGWDTEAFF,TGTGCCAGCAGACCCCGGACAGGATGGGACACTGAAGCTTTCTTT
TRBV18,.,.,TRBJ1-1,CASSPPTRARAFF,TGTGCCAGCTCACCACCAACGAGGGCCCGAGCTTTCTTT
TRBV5-1,.,.,TRBJ1-2,CASSSQGDGYTF,TGCGCCAGCAGCTCACAGGGTGATGGCTACACCTTC
TRBV7-9,.,TRBD1,TRBJ1-2,CASSSGGQGIYGYTF,TGTGCCAGCAGCTCCGGGGGACAGGGGATCTATGGCTACACCTTC
TRBV5-6,.,TRBD1,TRBJ1-1,CASSFGQGDTEAFF,TGTGCCAGCAGCTTCGGACAGGGCGACACTGAAGCTTTCTTT
TRBV21-1,.,.,TRBJ1-6,CASSKEADRGHGSPLHF,TGTGCCAGCAGCAAAGAGGCGGACAGGGGGCATGGATCACCCCTCCACTTT
TRBV20-1,.,.,TRBJ2-5,CSERGQETQYF,TGCAGTGAAAGGGGTCAAGAGACCCAGTACTTC
TRBV14,.,.,TRBJ1-1,CASSQGHGGDTEAFF,TGTGCCAGCAGCCAAGGTCACGGGGGAGACACTGAAGCTTTCTTT
TRBV5-1,.,.,TRBJ2-5,CASSSTEGVETQYF,TGCGCCAGCAGCTCTACTGAAGGGGTGGAGACCCAGTACTTC
TRBV7-2,.,.,TRBJ2-1,CASSLVVVNEQFF,TGTGCCAGCAGCTTAGTGGTAGTCAATGAGCAGTTCTTC